This T cell receptor beta chain came from a study of T-cell reconstitution after alpha-beta-depleted transplantation in children. Regarding the study as a whole: Several hundred expanded graft clones reportedly supplied alpha-beta T cells about two months after transplant. For some patients, TCRbeta diversity was high at day 60 because of recipient T cells and thymic progenitors that survived. By one year post-transplant, T-cell counts and diversity largely arose from T cells that were newly produced.

This clonotype has at least ten counts. What it binds is not known. The CDR3 runs 16 residues. The germline gives CDR1 SGHTA, CDR2 FQGNSA. V was clipped by 5 bases and J by 1 base, with 15 bases between them. Unique molecular identifiers were used to barcode this TCRbeta library. TCRdb processed the PCR reads anew with MiXCR; each CDR3 protein has one entry. The sample lists under 35,000 distinct CDR3 sequences, 5.5% to 7.5% occurring once. Specimen: PBMCs, mostly from graft donor cells, collected 180 days after TCRalphabeta/CD19-depleted stem cell transplant. The TCR originated in a male patient between 5 and 17 years old who had a stem cell transplant for acute myeloid leukemia, so the T cells may come from the graft donor. The rearrangement joins TRBV7-2 to TRBJ2-1, with D perhaps TRBD1 or TRBD2 (5 bases each). The CDR3 protein is CASSHHWDPSYNEQFF. The CDR3 nucleotides read TGTGCCAGCAGCCATCACTGGGACCCTTCCTACAATGAGCAGTTCTTC.